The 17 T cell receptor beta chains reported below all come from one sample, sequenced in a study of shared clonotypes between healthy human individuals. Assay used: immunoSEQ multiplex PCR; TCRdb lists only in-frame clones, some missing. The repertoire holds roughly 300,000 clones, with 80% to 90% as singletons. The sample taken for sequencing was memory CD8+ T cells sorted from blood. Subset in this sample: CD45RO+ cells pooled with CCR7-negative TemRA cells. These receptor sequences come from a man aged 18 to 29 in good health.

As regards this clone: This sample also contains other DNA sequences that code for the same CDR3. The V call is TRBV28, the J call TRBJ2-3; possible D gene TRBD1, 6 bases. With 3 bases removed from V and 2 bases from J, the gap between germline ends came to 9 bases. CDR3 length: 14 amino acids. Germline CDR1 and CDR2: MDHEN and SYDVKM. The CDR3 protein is CASSFQGPTDTQYF. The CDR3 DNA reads TGTGCCAGCAGTTTTCAGGGGCCCACAGATACGCAGTATTTT. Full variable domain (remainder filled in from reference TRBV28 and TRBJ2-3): DVKVTQSSRYLVKRTGEKVFLECVQDMDHENMFWYRQDPGLGLRLIYFSYDVKMKEKGDIPEGYSVSREKKERFSLILESASTNQTSMYLCASSFQGPTDTQYFGPGTRLTVL.

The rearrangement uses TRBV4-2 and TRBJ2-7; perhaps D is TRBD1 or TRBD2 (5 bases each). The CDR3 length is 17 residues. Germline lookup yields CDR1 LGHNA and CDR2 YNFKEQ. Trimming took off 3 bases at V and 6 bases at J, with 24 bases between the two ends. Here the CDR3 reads CASSHSHLRDPRREQYF. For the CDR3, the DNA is TGTGCCAGCAGCCATTCTCACCTCCGGGACCCCCGCCGCGAGCAGTACTTC.

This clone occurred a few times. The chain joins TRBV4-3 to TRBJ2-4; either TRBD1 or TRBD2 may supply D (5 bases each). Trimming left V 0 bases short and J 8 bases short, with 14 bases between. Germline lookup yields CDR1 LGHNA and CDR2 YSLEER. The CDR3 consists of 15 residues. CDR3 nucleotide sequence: TGCGCCAGCAGCCAAGATTCCGGGGACGGTGACATTCAGTACTTC. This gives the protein CASSQDSGDGDIQYF.

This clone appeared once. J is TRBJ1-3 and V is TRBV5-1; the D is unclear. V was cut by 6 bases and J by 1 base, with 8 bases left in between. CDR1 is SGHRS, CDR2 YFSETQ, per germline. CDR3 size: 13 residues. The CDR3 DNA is TGCGCCAGCACCTACTCGTCTGGAAACACCATATATTTT. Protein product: CASTYSSGNTIYF. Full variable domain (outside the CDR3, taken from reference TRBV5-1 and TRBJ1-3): KAGVTQTPRYLIKTRGQQVTLSCSPISGHRSVSWYQQTPGQGLQFLFEYFSETQRNKGNFPGRFSGRQFSNSRSEMNVSTLELGDSALYLCASTYSSGNTIYFGEGSWLTVV.

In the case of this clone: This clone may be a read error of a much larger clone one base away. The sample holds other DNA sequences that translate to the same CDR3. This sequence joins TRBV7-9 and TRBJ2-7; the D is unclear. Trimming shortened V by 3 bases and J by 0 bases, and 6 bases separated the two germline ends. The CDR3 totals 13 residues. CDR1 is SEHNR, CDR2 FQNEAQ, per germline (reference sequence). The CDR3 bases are TGTGCCAGCAGCTTGTCCAGCTCCTACGAGCAGTACTTC. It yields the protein CASSLSSSYEQYF.

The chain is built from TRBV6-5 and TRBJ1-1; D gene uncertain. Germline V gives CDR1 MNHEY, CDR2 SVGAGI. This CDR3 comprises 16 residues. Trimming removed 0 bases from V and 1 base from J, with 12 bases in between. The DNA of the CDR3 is TGTGCCAGCAGTTACTCCTCGGACGGAAAGAACACTGAAGCTTTCTTT. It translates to CASSYSSDGKNTEAFF.

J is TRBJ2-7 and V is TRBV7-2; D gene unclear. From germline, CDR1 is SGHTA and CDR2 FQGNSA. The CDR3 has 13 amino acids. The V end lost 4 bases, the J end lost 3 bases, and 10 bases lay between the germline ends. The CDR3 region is CASSYFELYEQYF. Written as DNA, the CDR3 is TGTGCCAGCAGCTACTTTGAACTCTACGAGCAGTACTTC.

The CDR3: CASSPQTGSEAFF. CDR3 coding DNA: TGTGCCAGCAGTCCGCAGACAGGCTCTGAAGCTTTCTTT. V gene TRBV6-5 combines with J gene TRBJ1-1; a possible D gene is TRBD1 (6 bases). Germline V gene lookup returns CDR1 MNHEY and CDR2 SVGAGI. Trimming stripped 5 bases from V and 6 bases from J, with 13 bases between. This CDR3 contains 13 residues.

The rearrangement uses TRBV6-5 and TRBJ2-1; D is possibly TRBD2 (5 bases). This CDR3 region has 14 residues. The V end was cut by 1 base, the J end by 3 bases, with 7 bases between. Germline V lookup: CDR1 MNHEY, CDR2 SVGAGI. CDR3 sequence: CASSYYGIYNEQFF. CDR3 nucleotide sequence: TGTGCCAGCAGTTACTACGGGATCTACAATGAGCAGTTCTTC.

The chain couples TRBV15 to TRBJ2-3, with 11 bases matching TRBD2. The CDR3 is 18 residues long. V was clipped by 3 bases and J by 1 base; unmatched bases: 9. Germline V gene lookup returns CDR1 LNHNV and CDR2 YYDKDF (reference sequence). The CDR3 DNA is TGTGCCACCAGCAGGGGGACTAGCGGAGACCCTGGCACAGATACGCAGTATTTT. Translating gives CATSRGTSGDPGTDTQYF.

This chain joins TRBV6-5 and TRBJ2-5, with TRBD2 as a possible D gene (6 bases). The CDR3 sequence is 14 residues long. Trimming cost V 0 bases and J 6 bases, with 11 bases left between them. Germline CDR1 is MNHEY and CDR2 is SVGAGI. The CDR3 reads CASSYSRRGQTQYF. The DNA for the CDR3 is TGTGCCAGCAGTTACTCGAGGCGGGGCCAGACCCAGTACTTC.

CDR3 in amino acids: CASSPGLAGDYEQYF. CDR3 nucleotides: TGTGCCAGCAGCCCGGGACTAGCGGGAGACTACGAGCAGTACTTC. The chain couples TRBV11-2 to TRBJ2-7, with TRBD2 matching 14 bases. Germline V gives CDR1 SGHAT, CDR2 FQNNGV. The length of the CDR3 is 15 residues. V lost 5 bases, J lost 3 bases, and 3 bases stayed unmatched.

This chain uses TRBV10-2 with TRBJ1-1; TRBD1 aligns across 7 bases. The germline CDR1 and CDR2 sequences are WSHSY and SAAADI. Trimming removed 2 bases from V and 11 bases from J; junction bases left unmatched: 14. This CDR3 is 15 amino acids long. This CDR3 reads CASSEAGDSHFDAFF. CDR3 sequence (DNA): TGCGCCAGCAGTGAGGCCGGGGACAGCCACTTTGACGCTTTCTTT.

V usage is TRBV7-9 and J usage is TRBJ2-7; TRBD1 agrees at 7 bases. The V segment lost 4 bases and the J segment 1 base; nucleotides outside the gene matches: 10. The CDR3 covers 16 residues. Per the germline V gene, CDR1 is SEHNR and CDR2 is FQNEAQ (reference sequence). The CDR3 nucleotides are TGTGCCAGCAGCTCCCGCAGCAGGGGGTCGTCCTACGAGCAGTACTTC. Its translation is CASSSRSRGSSYEQYF.

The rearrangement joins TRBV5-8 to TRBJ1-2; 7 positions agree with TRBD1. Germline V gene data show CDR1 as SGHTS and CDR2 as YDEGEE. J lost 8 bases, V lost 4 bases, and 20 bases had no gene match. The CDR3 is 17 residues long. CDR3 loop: CASSIQQGGRGFGGYTF. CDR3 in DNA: TGTGCCAGCAGCATCCAGCAGGGTGGCAGGGGGTTTGGAGGCTACACCTTC.

The CDR3 is CASSPGTGSYEQYF. As DNA, the CDR3 is TGTGCCAGCAGCCCAGGGACCGGGTCCTACGAGCAGTACTTC. V and J are TRBV11-2 and TRBJ2-7; D possibly uses TRBD1 or TRBD2 (5 bases each). The V and J ends lost 5 bases and 1 base respectively, with 12 bases between them. Germline-derived CDR1 and CDR2 are SGHAT and FQNNGV. This CDR3 has 14 residues.

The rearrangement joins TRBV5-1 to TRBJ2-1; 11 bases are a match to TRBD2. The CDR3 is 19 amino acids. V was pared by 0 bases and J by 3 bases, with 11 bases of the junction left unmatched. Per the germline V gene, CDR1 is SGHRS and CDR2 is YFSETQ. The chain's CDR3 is CASSLVWLAGGSYYNEQFF. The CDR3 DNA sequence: TGCGCCAGCAGCTTGGTATGGCTAGCGGGAGGATCTTACTACAATGAGCAGTTCTTC.